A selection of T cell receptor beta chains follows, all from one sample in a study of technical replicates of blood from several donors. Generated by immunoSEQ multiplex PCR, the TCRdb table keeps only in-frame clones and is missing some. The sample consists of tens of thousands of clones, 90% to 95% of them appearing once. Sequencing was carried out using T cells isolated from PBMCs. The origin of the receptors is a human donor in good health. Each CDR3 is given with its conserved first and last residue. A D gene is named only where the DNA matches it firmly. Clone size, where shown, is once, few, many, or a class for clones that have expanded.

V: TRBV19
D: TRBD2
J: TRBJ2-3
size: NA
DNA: TGTGCCAGTAGTAGGTTGTCTAGCGGGGCTCTCAGAGACACAGATACGCAGTATTTT
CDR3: CASSRLSSGALRDTDTQYF

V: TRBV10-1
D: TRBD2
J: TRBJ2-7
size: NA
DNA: TGCGCCAGCAGTTCATCCGGGACTAGCGGGAGGGCCTTGTACGAGCAGTACTTC
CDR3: CASSSSGTSGRALYEQYF

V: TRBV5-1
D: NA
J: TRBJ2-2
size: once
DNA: TGCGCCAGCAGCTTGGCGGCGCGGACTAACACCGGGGAGCTGTTTTTT
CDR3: CASSLAARTNTGELFF

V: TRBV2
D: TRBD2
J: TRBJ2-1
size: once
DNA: TGTGCCAGCACCCAGCTCCCTAGCGGGAGGTACAATGAGCAGTTCTTC
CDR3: CASTQLPSGRYNEQFF

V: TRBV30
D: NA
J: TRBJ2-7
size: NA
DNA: TGTGCCTGGAATTCCCTAAACTACGAGCAGTACTTC
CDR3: CAWNSLNYEQYF

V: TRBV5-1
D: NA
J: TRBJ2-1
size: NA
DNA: TGCGCCAGCAGCTGGAGGGACAGCTCCTACAATGAGCAGTTCTTC
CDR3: CASSWRDSSYNEQFF

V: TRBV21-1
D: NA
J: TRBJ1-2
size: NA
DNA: TGTGCCAGCAGCAAAGCGCTTCGACAGGGCCTTAACTATGGCTACACCTTC
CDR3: CASSKALRQGLNYGYTF

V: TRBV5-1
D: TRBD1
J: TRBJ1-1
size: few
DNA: TGCGCCAGCAGCTTGGAGGGGGCGAAAGCTTTCTTT
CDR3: CASSLEGAKAFF

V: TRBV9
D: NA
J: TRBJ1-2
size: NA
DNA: TGTGCCAGCAGCGTAGAACCCCGACATGATGTGGGCTACACCTTC
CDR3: CASSVEPRHDVGYTF

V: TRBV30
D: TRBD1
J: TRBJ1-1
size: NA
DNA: TGTGCCTGGAGACAGGGGAGCACTGAAGCTTTCTTT
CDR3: CAWRQGSTEAFF

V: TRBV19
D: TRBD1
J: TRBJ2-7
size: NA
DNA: TGTGCCAGTAGTGGTACAGGGGTCTACGAGCAGTACTTC
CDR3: CASSGTGVYEQYF

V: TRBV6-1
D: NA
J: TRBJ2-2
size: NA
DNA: TGTGCCAGCAGTGAAGTAGCAGGGGCGAGCACCGGGGAGCTGTTTTTT
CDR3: CASSEVAGASTGELFF

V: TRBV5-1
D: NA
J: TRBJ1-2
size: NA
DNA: TGCGCCAGCAGCTTAGACTCTAGGGGCTACACCTTC
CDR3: CASSLDSRGYTF

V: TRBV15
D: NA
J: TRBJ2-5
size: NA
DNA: TGTGCCACCGCACAGGCAGGGATGTTACCACAAGAGACCCAGTACTTC
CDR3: CATAQAGMLPQETQYF

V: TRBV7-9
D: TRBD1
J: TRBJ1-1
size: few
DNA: TGTGCCAGCAGCTTACAGGGGGCGAACACTGAAGCTTTCTTT
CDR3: CASSLQGANTEAFF

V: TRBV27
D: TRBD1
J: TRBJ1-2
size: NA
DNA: TGTGCCAGCAGTTTAGGTACAGGGGGCCTCTATGGCTACACCTTC
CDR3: CASSLGTGGLYGYTF

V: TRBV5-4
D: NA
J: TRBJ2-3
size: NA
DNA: TGTGCCAGCAGCTTCTTAGCAAGCACAGATACGCAGTATTTT
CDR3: CASSFLASTDTQYF

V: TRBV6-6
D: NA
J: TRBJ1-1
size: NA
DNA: TGTGCCAGCAGGGGAGGTTTGAACACTGAAGCTTTCTTT
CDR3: CASRGGLNTEAFF

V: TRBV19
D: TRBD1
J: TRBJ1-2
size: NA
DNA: TGTGCCAGTAGTCTCGACAGGGGTGGAGGTTCTAACTATGGCTACACCTTC
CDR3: CASSLDRGGGSNYGYTF

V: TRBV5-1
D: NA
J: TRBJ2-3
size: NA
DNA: TGCGCCAGCAGCTCAGATCTTACAGATACGCAGTATTTT
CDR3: CASSSDLTDTQYF

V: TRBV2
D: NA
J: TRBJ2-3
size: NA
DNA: TGTGCTTTTGACGGAGGGCTCTCGGGAGATACGCAGTATTTT
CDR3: CAFDGGLSGDTQYF

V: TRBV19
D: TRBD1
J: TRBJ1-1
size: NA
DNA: TGTGCCAGTATTCCCACGACAGGGGAAGCTTTCTTT
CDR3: CASIPTTGEAFF

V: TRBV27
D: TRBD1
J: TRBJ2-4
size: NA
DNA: TGTGCCAGCAGTTGGGACAGGGACCGAAACATTCAGTACTTC
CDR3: CASSWDRDRNIQYF

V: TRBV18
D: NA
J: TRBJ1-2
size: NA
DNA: TGTGCCAGCTCACCGGCAGACAGCAGCTATGGAGGCTACACCTTC
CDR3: CASSPADSSYGGYTF

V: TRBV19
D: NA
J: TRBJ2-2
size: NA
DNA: TGTGCCAGTAGTATAGATAGCCGGGAGCTGTTTTTT
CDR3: CASSIDSRELFF

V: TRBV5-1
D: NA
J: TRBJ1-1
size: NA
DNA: TGCGCCAGCAGCCTGACAGTAGGACTATCTGAAGCTTTCTTT
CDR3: CASSLTVGLSEAFF

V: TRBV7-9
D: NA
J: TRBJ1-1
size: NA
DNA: TGTGCCAGCAGACTCAAAGACATCATGAACACTGAAGCTTTCTTT
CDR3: CASRLKDIMNTEAFF

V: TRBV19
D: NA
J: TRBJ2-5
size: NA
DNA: TGTGCCAGCCGGGGATCGGTGGTGCAAGAGACCCAGTACTTC
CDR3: CASRGSVVQETQYF

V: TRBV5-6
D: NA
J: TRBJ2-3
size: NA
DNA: TGTGCCAGCAGCGGGGAGTTAGATACGCAGTATTTT
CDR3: CASSGELDTQYF

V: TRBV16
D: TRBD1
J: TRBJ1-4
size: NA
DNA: TGTGCCAGCAGCCCGGGGACAGGGTATGAAAAACTGTTTTTT
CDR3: CASSPGTGYEKLFF

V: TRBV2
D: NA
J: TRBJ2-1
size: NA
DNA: TGTGCCAGCACAGCCCATCGGGGAAGGACTATCAATGAGCAGTTCTTC
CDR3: CASTAHRGRTINEQFF

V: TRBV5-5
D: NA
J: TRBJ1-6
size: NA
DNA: TGTGCCAGCAGCTTGATGGGACATCGGGACTCCTATAATTCACCCCTCCACTTT
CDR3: CASSLMGHRDSYNSPLHF

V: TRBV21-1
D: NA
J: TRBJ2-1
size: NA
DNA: TGTGCCAGCAGCAAAGGTAGAGTGAGCTCCTACAATGAGCAGTTCTTC
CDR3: CASSKGRVSSYNEQFF

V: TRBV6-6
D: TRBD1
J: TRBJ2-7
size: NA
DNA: TGTGCCAGCAGTTACTTGGGGACAGGGGATTACGAGCAGTACTTC
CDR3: CASSYLGTGDYEQYF

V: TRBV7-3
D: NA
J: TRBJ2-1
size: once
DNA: TGTGCCAGCAGCATAAGGGGGGGCAATGAGCAGTTCTTC
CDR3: CASSIRGGNEQFF

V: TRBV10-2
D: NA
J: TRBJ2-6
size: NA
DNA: TGCGCCAGCAGTGAAATCTCCGACACCCCTTCAAGGGTCCTGACTTTC
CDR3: CASSEISDTPSRVLTF

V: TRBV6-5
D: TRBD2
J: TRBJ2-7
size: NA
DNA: TGTGCCAGCAGTTACCGCGGGGGAGGGAACTACGAGCAGTACTTC
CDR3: CASSYRGGGNYEQYF

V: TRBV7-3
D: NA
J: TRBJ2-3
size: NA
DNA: TGTGCCAGCAGCTTAACCGGGGGCACAGATACGCAGTATTTT
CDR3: CASSLTGGTDTQYF

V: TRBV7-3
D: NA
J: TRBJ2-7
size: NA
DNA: TGTGCCAGCAGCTTAAGAAGAGGCAGCTCCTACGAGCAGTACTTC
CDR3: CASSLRRGSSYEQYF

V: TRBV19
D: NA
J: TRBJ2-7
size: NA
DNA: TGTGCCAGTAGCTCCCGGGCGGGCGGAGGGGCCTACGAGCAGTACTTC
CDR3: CASSSRAGGGAYEQYF

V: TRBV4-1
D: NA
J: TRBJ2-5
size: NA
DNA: TGCGCCAGCAGCCAAGTTTGGAGGGGGCGTCCAGAGACCCAGTACTTC
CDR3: CASSQVWRGRPETQYF

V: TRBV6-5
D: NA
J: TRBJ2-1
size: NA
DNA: TGTGCCAGCAGTTCCTCCCCAGGGCCTATTGATGAGCAGTTCTTC
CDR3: CASSSSPGPIDEQFF

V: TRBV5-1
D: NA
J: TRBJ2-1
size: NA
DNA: TGCGCCAGCAGCTTGGTTGGGAGCTCCTACAATGAGCAGTTCTTC
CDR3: CASSLVGSSYNEQFF

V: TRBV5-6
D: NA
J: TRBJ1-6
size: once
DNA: TGTGCCAGCAGCTTGGCAGAGGCCGGTAGCTCCTATAATTCACCCCTCCACTTT
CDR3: CASSLAEAGSSYNSPLHF